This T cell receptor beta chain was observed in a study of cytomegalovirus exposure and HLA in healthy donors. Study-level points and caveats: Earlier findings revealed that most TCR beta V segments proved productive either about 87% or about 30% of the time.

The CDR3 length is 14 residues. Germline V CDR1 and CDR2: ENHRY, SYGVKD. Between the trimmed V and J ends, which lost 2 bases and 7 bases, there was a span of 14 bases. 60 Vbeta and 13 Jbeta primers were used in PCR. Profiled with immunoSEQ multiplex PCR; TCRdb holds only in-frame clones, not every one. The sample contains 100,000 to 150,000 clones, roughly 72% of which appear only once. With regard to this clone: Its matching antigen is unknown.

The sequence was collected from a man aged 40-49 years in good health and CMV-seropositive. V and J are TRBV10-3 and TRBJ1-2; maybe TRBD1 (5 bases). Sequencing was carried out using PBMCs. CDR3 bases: TGTGCCATCAGTGAGAATCTAGGGGCGGTTGGCTACACCTTC. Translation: CAISENLGAVGYTF.